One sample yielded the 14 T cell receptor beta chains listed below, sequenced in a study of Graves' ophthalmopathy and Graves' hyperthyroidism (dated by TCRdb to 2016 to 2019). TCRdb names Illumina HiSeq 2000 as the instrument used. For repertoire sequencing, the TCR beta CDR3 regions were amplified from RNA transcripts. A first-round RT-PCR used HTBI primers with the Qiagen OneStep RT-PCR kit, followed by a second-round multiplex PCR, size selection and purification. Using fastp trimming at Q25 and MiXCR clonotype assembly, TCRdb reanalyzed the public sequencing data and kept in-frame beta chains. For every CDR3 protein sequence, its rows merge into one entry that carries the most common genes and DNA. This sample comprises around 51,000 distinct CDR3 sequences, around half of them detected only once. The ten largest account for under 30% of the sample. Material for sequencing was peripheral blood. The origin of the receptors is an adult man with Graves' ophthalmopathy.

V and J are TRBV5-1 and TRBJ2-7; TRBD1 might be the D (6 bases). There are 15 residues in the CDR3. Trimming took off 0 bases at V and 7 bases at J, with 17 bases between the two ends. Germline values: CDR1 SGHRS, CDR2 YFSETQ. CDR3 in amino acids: CASSLAGQGNGEQYF. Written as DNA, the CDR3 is TGCGCCAGCAGCTTGGCCGGCCAGGGGAACGGTGAGCAGTACTTC.

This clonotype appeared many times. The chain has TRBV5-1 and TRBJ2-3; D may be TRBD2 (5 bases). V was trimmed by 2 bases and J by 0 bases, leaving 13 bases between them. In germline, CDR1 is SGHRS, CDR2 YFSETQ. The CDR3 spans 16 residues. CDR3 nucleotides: TGCGCCAGCAGCTTAAAGCGGACTCCAAGCACAGATACGCAGTATTTT. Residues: CASSLKRTPSTDTQYF.

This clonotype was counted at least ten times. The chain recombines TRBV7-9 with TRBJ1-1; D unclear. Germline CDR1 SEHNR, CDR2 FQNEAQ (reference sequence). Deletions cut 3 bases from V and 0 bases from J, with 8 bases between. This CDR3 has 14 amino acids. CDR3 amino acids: CASSLVGMNTEAFF. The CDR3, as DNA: TGTGCCAGCAGCTTGGTGGGAATGAACACTGAAGCTTTCTTT. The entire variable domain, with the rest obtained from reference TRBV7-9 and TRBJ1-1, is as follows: DTGVSQNPRHKITKRGQNVTFRCDPISEHNRLYWYRQTLGQGPEFLTYFQNEAQLEKSRLLSDRFSAERPKGSFSTLEIQRTEQGDSAMYLCASSLVGMNTEAFFGQGTRLTVV.

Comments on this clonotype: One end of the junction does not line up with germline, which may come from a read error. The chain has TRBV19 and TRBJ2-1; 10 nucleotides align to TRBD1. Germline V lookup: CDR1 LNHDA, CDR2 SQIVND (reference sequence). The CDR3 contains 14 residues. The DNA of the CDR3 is TGCGCCAGTAGTATACAGACAGGGGGCAATGAGCAGCTCTTC. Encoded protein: CASSIQTGGNEQLF.

CDR3 residues: CATAVGVSGKPQHF. The CDR3 bases are TGTGCCACCGCCGTGGGGGTCTCTGGGAAGCCCCAGCATTTT. V usage is TRBV6-5 and J usage is TRBJ1-5; D is possibly TRBD1 (5 bases). Germline CDR1 is MNHEY and CDR2 is SVGAGI. The V and J ends lost 10 bases and 8 bases respectively, with 21 bases between them. This CDR3 is 14 amino acids long.

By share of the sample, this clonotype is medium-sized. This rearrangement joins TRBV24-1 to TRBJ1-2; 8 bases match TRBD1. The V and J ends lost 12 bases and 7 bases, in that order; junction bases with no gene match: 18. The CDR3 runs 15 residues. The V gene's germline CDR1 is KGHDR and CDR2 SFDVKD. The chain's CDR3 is CAVQSRTGKISGYTF. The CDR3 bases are TGTGCCGTCCAGTCCCGGACAGGGAAGATTAGTGGCTACACCTTC.

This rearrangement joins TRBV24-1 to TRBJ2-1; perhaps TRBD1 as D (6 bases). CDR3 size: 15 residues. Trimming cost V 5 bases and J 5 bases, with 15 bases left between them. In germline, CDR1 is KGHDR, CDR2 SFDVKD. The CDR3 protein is CATSALDSPDNEQFF. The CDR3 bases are TGTGCCACCAGTGCCTTGGACAGCCCAGACAATGAGCAGTTCTTC.

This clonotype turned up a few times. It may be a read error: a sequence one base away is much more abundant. CDR3 loop: CASSLQGGADTQYF. CDR3 nucleotide sequence: TGTGCCAGCAGCTTGCAAGGGGGCGCAGATACGCAGTATTTT. J is TRBJ2-3 and V is TRBV5-6, with 7 nucleotides matching TRBD1. V lost 1 base, J lost 4 bases, and 3 bases stayed unmatched. CDR1 is SGHDT and CDR2 is YYEEEE in the germline V gene. The CDR3 length is 14 residues.

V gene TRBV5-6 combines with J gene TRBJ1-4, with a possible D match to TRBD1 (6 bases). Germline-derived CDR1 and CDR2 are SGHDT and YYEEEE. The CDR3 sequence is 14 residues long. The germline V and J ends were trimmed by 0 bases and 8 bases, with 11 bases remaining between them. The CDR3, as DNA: TGTGCCAGCAGCTTGGGGGGGGCGCACGAAAAACTGTTTTTT. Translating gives CASSLGGAHEKLFF.

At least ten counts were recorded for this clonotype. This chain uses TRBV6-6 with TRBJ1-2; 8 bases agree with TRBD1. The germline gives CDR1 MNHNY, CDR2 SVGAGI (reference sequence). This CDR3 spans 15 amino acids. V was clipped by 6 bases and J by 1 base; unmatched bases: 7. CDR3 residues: CASRNPGQVNYGYTF. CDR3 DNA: TGTGCCAGCAGAAATCCGGGACAGGTTAACTATGGCTACACCTTC.

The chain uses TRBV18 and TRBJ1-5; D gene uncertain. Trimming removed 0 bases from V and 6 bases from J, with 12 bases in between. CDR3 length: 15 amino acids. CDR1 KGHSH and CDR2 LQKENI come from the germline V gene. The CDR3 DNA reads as TGTGCCAGCTCACCACCAGACGGTCAATCTCAGCCCCAGCATTTT. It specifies CASSPPDGQSQPQHF.

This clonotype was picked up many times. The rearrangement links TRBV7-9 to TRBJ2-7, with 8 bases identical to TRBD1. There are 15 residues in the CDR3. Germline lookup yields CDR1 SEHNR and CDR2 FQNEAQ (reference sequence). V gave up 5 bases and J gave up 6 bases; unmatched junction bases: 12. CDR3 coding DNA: TGTGCCAGCAGCCACCCCGGACAGGGTTTTACCGAGCAGTACTTC. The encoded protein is CASSHPGQGFTEQYF.

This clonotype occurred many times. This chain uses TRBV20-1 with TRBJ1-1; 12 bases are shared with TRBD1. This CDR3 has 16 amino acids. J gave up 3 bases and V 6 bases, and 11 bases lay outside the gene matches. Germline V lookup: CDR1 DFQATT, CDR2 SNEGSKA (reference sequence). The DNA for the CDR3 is TGCAGTGCGACCGGGACAGGGGGCTATCAGGACACTGAAGCTTTCTTT. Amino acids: CSATGTGGYQDTEAFF.

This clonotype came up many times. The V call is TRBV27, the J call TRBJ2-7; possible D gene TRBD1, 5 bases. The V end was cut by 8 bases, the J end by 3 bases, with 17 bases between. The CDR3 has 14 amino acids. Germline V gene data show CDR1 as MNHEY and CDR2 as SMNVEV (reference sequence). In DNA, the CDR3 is TGTGCCAGCGGGTACGATAGACAGCTCTACGAGCAGTACTTC. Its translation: CASGYDRQLYEQYF.